What follows are 10 T cell receptor beta chains derived from one specimen sequenced in a study of blood T cell repertoires in COVID-19. Generated by immunoSEQ multiplex PCR, the TCRdb table keeps only in-frame clones and is missing some. Among tens of thousands of clones listed, roughly four fifths were seen once. Sequencing was performed on peripheral blood. Receptors were obtained from a human donor in a cohort sampled during active COVID-19.

The chain is built from TRBV11-3 and TRBJ2-1, with a tentative D call TRBD2 (5 bases). The germline gives CDR1 SGHNT, CDR2 YENEEA. The length of the CDR3 is 14 residues. The V end was cut by 1 base, the J end by 6 bases, with 10 bases between. The CDR3 bases are TGTGCCAGCAGCTTAGTAAGAGGGTCCAATGAGCAGTTCTTC. Protein product: CASSLVRGSNEQFF.

This clone appeared a few times. This specimen includes other DNA sequences encoding the same CDR3. The V and J genes are TRBV6-4 and TRBJ2-3; 9 bases line up with TRBD2. The CDR3 covers 15 residues. Germline values: CDR1 MRHNA, CDR2 SNTAGT. The junction had 1 base not matched to a gene; V was cut back by 0 bases and J by 3 bases. In DNA form, the CDR3 reads TGTGCCAGCAGTGACTCTAGCGGGGGTACAGATACGCAGTATTTT. It translates to CASSDSSGGTDTQYF.

The gene calls are TRBV14 and TRBJ2-6, with D hard to call. The CDR3 runs 15 residues. V dropped 3 bases and J dropped 2 bases, with 8 bases sitting between them. The germline gives CDR1 SGHDN, CDR2 FVKESK. The CDR3 protein is CASSQILAGANVLTF. The CDR3, as DNA: TGTGCCAGCAGCCAGATATTAGCTGGGGCCAACGTCCTGACTTTC.

V gene TRBV11-2 combines with J gene TRBJ2-3, with 13 bases that match TRBD2. Per germline, CDR1 SGHAT and CDR2 FQNNGV. Germline trimming cut 5 bases from V and 0 bases from J; bases unmatched to any gene: 5. The CDR3 runs 17 residues. In DNA, the CDR3 is TGTGCCAGCAGCCCGACGGGACTAGCGGGGAGCACAGATACGCAGTATTTT. Encoded protein: CASSPTGLAGSTDTQYF.

This clone was detected only a few times. The chain employs TRBV18 and TRBJ2-1, with 9 bases fitting TRBD2. With 2 bases clipped from V and 6 bases from J, the junction kept 5 bases outside the gene matches. Germline loops: CDR1 KGHSH, CDR2 LQKENI. This CDR3 is built from 15 residues. The CDR3 nucleotides read TGTGCCAGCTCACCAGGGACTAGCCTTGGCAATGAGCAGTTCTTC. Its protein product is CASSPGTSLGNEQFF. Supplemented by reference TRBV18 and TRBJ2-1, the full variable domain reads NAGVMQNPRHLVRRRGQEARLRCSPMKGHSHVYWYRQLPEEGLKFMVYLQKENIIDESGMPKERFSAEFPKEGPSILRIQQVVRGDSAAYFCASSPGTSLGNEQFFGPGTRLTVL.

The chain combines TRBV6-5 with TRBJ1-3; D is unresolved. Trimming pared 6 bases from V and 0 bases from J, leaving 9 bases between. CDR3 length equals 14 residues. Looked up from germline, CDR1 is MNHEY and CDR2 is SVGAGI. The CDR3, as DNA: TGTGCCAGCAGATTAGTGAGCTCTGGAAACACCATATATTTT. Translation gives CASRLVSSGNTIYF.

This chain connects TRBV9 to TRBJ2-3; the match to TRBD2 covers 10 bases. This CDR3 comprises 16 residues. J gave up 3 bases and V 0 bases, and 4 bases lay outside the gene matches. Germline CDR1 SGDLS, CDR2 YYNGEE. CDR3 loop: CASSVGASGRTDTQYF. DNA of the CDR3: TGTGCCAGCAGCGTAGGGGCTAGCGGGAGAACAGATACGCAGTATTTT.

The chain is built from TRBV7-3 and TRBJ2-2; maybe TRBD1 (6 bases). This CDR3 region has 16 residues. The V end was cut by 5 bases, the J end by 10 bases, with 23 bases between. Germline V gene sequence: CDR1 SGHTA, CDR2 FQGTGA. The chain's CDR3 is CASSPYAGATNPELFF. CDR3 bases: TGTGCCAGCAGCCCCTATGCAGGGGCTACCAATCCGGAGCTGTTTTTT.

J is TRBJ1-6 and V is TRBV28, with D possibly being TRBD1 (5 bases). Trimming left V 2 bases short and J 6 bases short, with 8 bases between. This CDR3 contains 14 residues. Germline-derived CDR1 and CDR2 are MDHEN and SYDVKM. The CDR3 DNA reads as TGTGCCAGCAGTTTACTGGGGGGTAATTCACCCCTCCACTTT. It specifies CASSLLGGNSPLHF.

Here the CDR3 reads CASSGSGEGSKNIQYF. In DNA, the CDR3 is TGTGCCAGCAGTGGGTCCGGGGAGGGATCCAAAAACATTCAGTACTTC. J is TRBJ2-4 and V is TRBV25-1; 7 bases map to TRBD2. J gave up 2 bases and V 4 bases, and 8 bases lay outside the gene matches. Per germline, CDR1 MGHDK and CDR2 SYGVNS. The CDR3 consists of 16 residues.